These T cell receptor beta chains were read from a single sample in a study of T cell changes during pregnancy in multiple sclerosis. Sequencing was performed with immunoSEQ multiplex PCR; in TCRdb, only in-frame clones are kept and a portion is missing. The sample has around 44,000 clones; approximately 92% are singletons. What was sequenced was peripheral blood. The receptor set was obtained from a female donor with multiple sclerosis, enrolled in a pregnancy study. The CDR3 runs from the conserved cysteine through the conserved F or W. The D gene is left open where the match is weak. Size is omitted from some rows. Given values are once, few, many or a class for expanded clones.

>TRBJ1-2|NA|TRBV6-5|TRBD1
TGTGCCAGCAGTTATGATCCGGGACAGCTCCTGTCTGGCTACACCTTC
CASSYDPGQLLSGYTF
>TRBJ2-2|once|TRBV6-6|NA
TGTGCCAGCTACCCTGGTCAAGCCCACACCGGGGAGCTGTTTTTT
CASYPGQAHTGELFF
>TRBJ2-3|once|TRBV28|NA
TGTGCCAGCCGAAAACAGGGCACAGATACGCAGTATTTT
CASRKQGTDTQYF
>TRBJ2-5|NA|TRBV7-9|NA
TGTGCCAGCAGCTTAGCACAAGAGACCCAGTACTTC
CASSLAQETQYF
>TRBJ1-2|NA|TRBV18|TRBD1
TGTGCCAGCTCACCAAATCCGACAGGGGGGTATGGCTACACCTTC
CASSPNPTGGYGYTF
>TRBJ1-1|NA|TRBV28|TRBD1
TGTGCCAGCAGTTTGACAAATAGACAGGGGATTAGCACTGAAGCTTTCTTT
CASSLTNRQGISTEAFF
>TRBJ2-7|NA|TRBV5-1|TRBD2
TGCGCCAGCAGCGGGCGACTAGCTCACTACGAGCAGTACTTC
CASSGRLAHYEQYF
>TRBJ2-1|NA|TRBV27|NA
TGTGCCACCAAACTCTTCCCAGAGCAGCCAACCTACAATGAGCAGTTCTTC
CATKLFPEQPTYNEQFF
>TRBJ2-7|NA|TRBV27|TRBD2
TGTGCCAGCAGTTTCGGATCTAGCGGGAGCCCCTACGAGCAGTACTTC
CASSFGSSGSPYEQYF
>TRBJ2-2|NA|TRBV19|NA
TGTGCCAGTGCCAGGGTCCCCACCGGGGAGCTGTTTTTT
CASARVPTGELFF
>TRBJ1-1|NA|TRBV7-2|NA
TGTGCCAGCAGCTGGGAAAGGGGGATGAACACTGAAGCTTTCTTT
CASSWERGMNTEAFF
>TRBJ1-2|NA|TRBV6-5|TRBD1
TGTGCCAGCATTAATCGACAGGGGAGATCCTATGGCTACACCTTC
CASINRQGRSYGYTF
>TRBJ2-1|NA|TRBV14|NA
TGTGCCAGCAGCCAGAGCGGGCCCTACGATAATGAGCAGTTCTTC
CASSQSGPYDNEQFF
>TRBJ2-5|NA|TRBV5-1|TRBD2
TGCGCCAGCAGCTTGCTAGCGGGAGAGGGGGGCCAGTACTTC
CASSLLAGEGGQYF
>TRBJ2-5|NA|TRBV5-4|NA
TGTGCCAGCAGCCCAATGGGCGCGACCCAGTACTTC
CASSPMGATQYF
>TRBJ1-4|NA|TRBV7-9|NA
TGTGCCAGCAGCTCAAGGGCACCCGGCAGAGGTGAAAAACTGTTTTTT
CASSSRAPGRGEKLFF
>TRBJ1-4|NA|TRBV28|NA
TGTGCCAGCAGCCTAAACAGGGCTGGAAAACTGTTTTTT
CASSLNRAGKLFF
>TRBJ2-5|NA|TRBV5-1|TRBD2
TGCGCCAGCAGCTTAGCGGGAGAGAAGGAGACCCAGTACTTC
CASSLAGEKETQYF
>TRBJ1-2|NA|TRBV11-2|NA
TGTGCCAGCAGCCTATTAAGGGGGGTTGGAAGCTACACCTTC
CASSLLRGVGSYTF
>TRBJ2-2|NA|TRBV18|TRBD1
TGTGCCAGCTCACCTGGCAGGGGGCTAAACGGGGAGCTGTTTTTT
CASSPGRGLNGELFF
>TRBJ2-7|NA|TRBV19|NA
TGTGCCAGTAGTCCCCGGGGTTCCCCGGGCGAGCAGTACTTC
CASSPRGSPGEQYF
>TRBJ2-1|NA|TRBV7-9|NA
TGTGCCAGCACTACAGGGACTGAGCAGTTCTTC
CASTTGTEQFF
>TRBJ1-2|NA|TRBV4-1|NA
TGCGCCAGCAGCCAAGAGGCCAGTCTTAACTATGGCTACACCTTC
CASSQEASLNYGYTF
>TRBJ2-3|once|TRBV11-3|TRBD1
TGTGCCAGCAGCTTACGGGACAGGGGGTCGGATACGCAGTATTTT
CASSLRDRGSDTQYF
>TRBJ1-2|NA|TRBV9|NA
TGTGCCAGCAGCGTAGATCGTAACAGTCGCTTACGCCATGGCTACACCTTC
CASSVDRNSRLRHGYTF
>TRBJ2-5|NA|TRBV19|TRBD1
TGTGCCAGTAGTAGCTTGGACAGGGTAAGAGAGACCCAGTACTTC
CASSSLDRVRETQYF
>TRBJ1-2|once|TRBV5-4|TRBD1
TGTGCCAGCAGCTTTGCGCGGGACAGCTATGGCTACACCTTC
CASSFARDSYGYTF
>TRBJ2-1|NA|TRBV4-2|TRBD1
TGTGCCAGCAGCCAAGATACAAAGACTGGGACAGGGGACTACAATGAGCAGTTCTTC
CASSQDTKTGTGDYNEQFF
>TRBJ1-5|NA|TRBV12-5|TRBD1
TGTGCTAGTGCCCGACAGGGGGCGAGCAATCAGCCCCAGCATTTT
CASARQGASNQPQHF
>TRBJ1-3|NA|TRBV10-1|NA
TGCGCCAGCAAGAGCTCTGGAAACACCATATATTTT
CASKSSGNTIYF
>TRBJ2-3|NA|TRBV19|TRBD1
TGTGCCAGTAGTCCGAACAGGGGAAGCACAGATACGCAGTATTTT
CASSPNRGSTDTQYF